This T cell receptor beta chain originates from a study of response to subunit inactivated influenza vaccine listed by TCRdb under 2018. Some background on the complete study: Deep quantitative profiling of the T cell receptor repertoire was used in the study to follow responses to a trivalent subunit inactivated influenza vaccine. Paper-wide results and their limitations: The authors suggested that each seasonal influenza vaccination may recruit only a limited number of new T cells.

The CDR3 goes from the cysteine to the phenylalanine over 15 residues. Only CDR3 DNA is held: 45 bases, read in frame from base 1. V drops 0 bases and J drops 1 base, leaving 8 bases in between. CDR1 and CDR2 were assigned from the germline V gene as MNHEY and SVGAGI. This clonotype showed up just a few times. The target of this receptor is not known. Per-base qualities were not stored, and no clone one base away is much larger. The library was prepared using RT-PCR. Sequenced using an Illumina HiSeq 2500. The public reads were reanalyzed by TCRdb: fastp trimming at Q25, MiXCR alignment, in-frame beta chains only. Each CDR3 protein appears once, grouped with its most common genes and DNA. This sample gives more than 500,000 distinct CDR3 sequences in total; 11% of them show up just once. The top ten constitute approximately 11% of the sample. The sample was also linked to a second study, of T cells expressing NK-cell markers. The second study reports: TCR beta cDNA libraries were made by 5'RACE template switching that added a universal primer site and unique molecular identifiers. Three sorted T-cell subsets (CD3+CD56+NKG2C+, CD3+CD56+NKG2C- and CD3+CD56-NKG2C+) from roughly 8 donors had their TCR beta-chain repertoires profiled. Among the eight sequenced donors, seven were HCMV-seropositive and one was HCMV-seronegative. In several experiments an anti-gammadeltaTCR antibody was added to restrict sorting to alphabetaTCR-expressing T cells. For five or six donors, the dominant CD3+CD56+NKG2C+ clonotypes were among the top 10 CD8+ clonotypes and accounted for roughly 1.0-7.5% of CD8+ T cells. Those dominant clonotypes were again the most abundant among CD3+CD56-NKG2C+ cells in a handful of donors, at about 28.3-65%. Whether the expanded NKG2C-expressing T cell clones were specific for HCMV antigens remained unclear. All eight donors whose samples were sequenced were randomly selected healthy volunteers, three of them men and five women. HCMV-specific IgG was detected in serum with a commercial ELISA kit to determine HCMV serostatus. Peripheral blood mononuclear cells were isolated from blood by Ficoll density gradient centrifugation. For five or six donors, bulk peripheral blood T-cell repertoires were also sequenced from unsorted PBMC. cDNA synthesis was primed from the TCR beta constant segment and was followed by two successive PCR amplification steps. Illumina HiSeq 2000/2500, MiSeq or NextSeq was used to sequence libraries as 2 x 150 bp reads. Reads were demultiplexed and grouped by UMI with MIGEC, and clonotypes were assembled and quantified with MiTCR. To exclude erroneous sequences, any TCR cDNA sequence not supported by at least two reads was discarded. The tcR package was used for downstream repertoire analysis, with clonotypes matched between fractions based on CDR3 nucleotide sequence plus V segment. VDJmatch was used to annotate antigen specificity against VDJdb, with one amino acid substitution in CDR3 allowed.

This receptor was obtained from a middle-aged man who received an inactivated influenza vaccine. Donor details come from another sample of the same person, matched by shared clones. The chain is made from TRBV6-5 and TRBJ2-3, with no reliable assignment of the D segment. Specimen: PBMCs from blood, collected on the day of vaccination. The DNA sequence is TGTGCCAGCAGTTACTCGCAGGCCCGCACAGATACGCAGTATTTT. Translated, this is CASSYSQARTDTQYF.